The rows below give T cell receptor beta chains drawn from one sample of a study of cytomegalovirus exposure and HLA in healthy donors. The repertoire was sequenced with immunoSEQ multiplex PCR; TCRdb's copy has only in-frame clones and lacks some. The table lists 150,000 to 180,000 clones, 70% to 90% of them singletons. Sequenced input: PBMCs. Receptors originate from a middle-aged woman in good health and CMV-seropositive. Each CDR3 is given without its conserved first and last residue. The D gene is left open where the match is weak.

TRBJ2-7	14	TRBD2	TRBV7-2	ASRAEGGWASYEQY
TRBJ2-5	12	-	TRBV5-1	ASSGGRGQETQY
TRBJ2-7	12	TRBD2	TRBV5-1	ASSLAVGGYEQY
TRBJ1-5	11	-	TRBV27	ASSFVSNQPQH
TRBJ1-1	14	TRBD1	TRBV6-6	ASSYSSGTGVIEAF
TRBJ1-2	13	TRBD1	TRBV28	ASRSTGGANYGYT
TRBJ2-7	14	TRBD2	TRBV18	ASSPEPGLAGVRQY
TRBJ2-7	10	-	TRBV5-6	ASSLVGDEQY
TRBJ2-7	18	TRBD2	TRBV27	ASKYGYLGGSGRINYEQY
TRBJ2-2	12	TRBD2	TRBV7-8	ASSLGGGAGELF
TRBJ2-1	15	-	TRBV5-1	ASSRLRDTLKGNEQF
TRBJ2-1	13	-	TRBV19	ASSIMWSSYNEQF
TRBJ1-2	12	-	TRBV6-5	ASRPPEGFYGYT
TRBJ2-1	12	TRBD2	TRBV30	AWSTSGPSGEQF
TRBJ1-2	12	-	TRBV27	ASSFREGDYGYT
TRBJ2-7	10	TRBD1	TRBV11-2	ASRGQGYEQY
TRBJ2-7	12	-	TRBV6-5	ASSRTGVKMEQY